Reported below is one T cell receptor (beta chain). The sample belongs to a study of blood T cell repertoires in COVID-19. Across the whole study: Spain, Italy and the United States supplied samples that represented acute and convalescent COVID-19. The cDNA or gDNA used as material had been derived from T cells, B-cell-depleted T cells, or PBMCs.

Original methodology: For nucleated cells, counts were estimated from reference gene primer amplification. TCRdb's table, derived via immunoSEQ multiplex PCR, lists solely in-frame clones and lacks some. V, J and clone size derive from that table, while D and trimming were established from the DNA sequence. The data show approximately 75,000 clones, about 79% seen once. The CDR3 is 12 amino acids. Germline lookup yields CDR1 SQVTM and CDR2 ANQGSEA. Trimming shortened V by 6 bases and J by 2 bases, and 7 bases separated the two germline ends. The sample consisted of peripheral blood. This TCR was recovered from a woman aged 45-60 years with acute or convalescent COVID-19. The V and J genes are TRBV29-1 and TRBJ2-2, with D unresolved. CDR3 loop: CSVKSNTGELFF. CDR3 sequence (DNA): TGCAGCGTGAAGAGTAACACCGGGGAGCTGTTTTTT.